Here is one T cell receptor beta chain with its context. Produced via immunoSEQ multiplex PCR; TCRdb's table is partial and in-frame only. Among about 68,000 clones listed, 90% to 95% were seen once. Trimming cost V 2 bases and J 0 bases; bases outside gene matches: 3. The CDR3 sequence is 14 residues long. Germline assignment: CDR1 SQVTM and CDR2 ANQGSEA. This sample stems from a study of blood T cell repertoires in COVID-19. The sample consisted of peripheral blood. The V call is TRBV29-1, the J call TRBJ1-1; 7 nucleotides line up with TRBD1. The clonotype was recovered from a man between 35 and 55 years old with COVID-19, enrolled during active disease. The CDR3 region is CSVERGGLNTEAFF. CDR3 DNA: TGCAGCGTTGAAAGAGGGGGCTTGAACACTGAAGCTTTCTTT. The full variable domain, completed using reference TRBV29-1 and TRBJ1-1, is SAVISQKPSRDICQRGTSLTIQCQVDSQVTMMFWYRQQPGQSLTLIATANQGSEATYESGFVIDKFPISRPNLTFSTLTVSNMSPEDSSIYLCSVERGGLNTEAFFGQGTRLTVV.